What follows are 31 T cell receptor beta chains derived from one specimen sequenced in a study of shared clonotypes between healthy human individuals. The protocol was immunoSEQ multiplex PCR, while the TCRdb copy is restricted to in-frame clones and leaves out a portion. Of about 2 million clones in the sample, around 96% are singletons; the top ten hold approximately 1%. CD45RO-negative cells were positively selected for CCR7, leaving out terminally differentiated effector memory CD45RA+ cells. The sequenced material came from naive CD8+ T cells sorted from blood. These receptors all come from a man aged 18 to 29 in good health.

Details on this clone: This same CDR3 is encoded by further DNA sequences in the sample. The V call is TRBV2, the J call TRBJ2-1; no reliable D call. This CDR3 has 14 amino acids. In germline, CDR1 is SNHLY, CDR2 FYNNEI. Between the trimmed V and J ends, which lost 1 base and 2 bases, there was a span of 6 bases. CDR3 nucleotide sequence: TGTGCCAGCAGTGAAGGAGACCCCTACAATGAGCAGTTCTTC. Its translation: CASSEGDPYNEQFF.

The chain uses TRBV19 and TRBJ1-3; D gene ambiguous. The V end was cut by 10 bases, the J end by 0 bases, with 13 bases between. The CDR3 runs to 14 residues. Germline CDR1 LNHDA, CDR2 SQIVND (reference sequence). CDR3 in DNA: TGTGCCACGTACGGTGGTTTCTCTGGAAACACCATATATTTT. It translates to CATYGGFSGNTIYF.

The chain has TRBV4-3 and TRBJ2-5, with D possibly TRBD1 on 5 matching bases. Germline assignment: CDR1 LGHNA and CDR2 YSLEER. Trimming cost V 0 bases and J 5 bases, with 13 bases left between them. CDR3 length equals 15 residues. In DNA form, the CDR3 reads TGCGCCAGCAGCCAAGATAGGGGTAAATTCGAGACCCAGTACTTC. Translating it yields CASSQDRGKFETQYF.

This chain uses TRBV10-3 with TRBJ2-7; D is uncertain. V dropped 1 base and J dropped 2 bases, with 9 bases sitting between them. Germline V gene lookup returns CDR1 ENHRY and CDR2 SYGVKD. The CDR3 length is 14 residues. In DNA, the CDR3 is TGTGCCATCAGTGAGTACCCAGGAACCTACGAGCAGTACTTC. It specifies CAISEYPGTYEQYF.

V usage is TRBV9 and J usage is TRBJ2-2; D may be TRBD2 (5 bases). V lost 4 bases and J lost 6, with 10 bases in between. Germline CDR1 is SGDLS and CDR2 is YYNGEE. The CDR3 loop spans 13 amino acids. The CDR3 DNA reads as TGTGCCAGCAGCCGAACTAGTTCCGGGGAGCTGTTTTTT. Translation gives CASSRTSSGELFF.

This clone showed up just once. The chain links TRBV11-2 to TRBJ2-1; 11 bases fit TRBD2. With 5 bases clipped from V and 1 base from J, the junction kept 7 bases outside the gene matches. The CDR3 covers 17 residues. Germline loops: CDR1 SGHAT, CDR2 FQNNGV. The CDR3 DNA is TGTGCCAGCAGCCCGAGACTAGCGGGGCTTTCCTACAATGAGCAGTTCTTC. Encoded protein: CASSPRLAGLSYNEQFF. The full variable domain, its missing parts supplied by reference TRBV11-2 and TRBJ2-1, is EAGVAQSPRYKIIEKRQSVAFWCNPISGHATLYWYQQILGQGPKLLIQFQNNGVVDDSQLPKDRFSAERLKGVDSTLKIQPAKLEDSAVYLCASSPRLAGLSYNEQFFGPGTRLTVL.

In regard to this clone: Mismatch with germline at one junction end may stem from a read error. This chain uses TRBV6-1 with TRBJ2-5; no clear D gene. The CDR3 loop spans 14 amino acids. CDR1 MNHNS and CDR2 SASEGT come from the germline V gene. This CDR3 is CASSELELQEAQYF. As DNA, the CDR3 is TGTGCCAGCAGTGAACTAGAACTCCAAGAGGCCCAGTACTTC.

The chain joins TRBV2 to TRBJ2-3; D not resolved. Germline loops: CDR1 SNHLY, CDR2 FYNNEI. V gave up 7 bases and J gave up 2 bases, with 19 bases separating them. The CDR3 runs 16 residues. This CDR3 reads CASTPMGEMNTDTQYF. In DNA form, the CDR3 reads TGTGCCAGCACTCCAATGGGCGAAATGAACACAGATACGCAGTATTTT.

This clone has just one count. Additional DNA sequences in this sample encode the identical CDR3. This chain connects TRBV6-5 to TRBJ2-2, with TRBD1 as a possible D gene (5 bases). The V gene's germline CDR1 is MNHEY and CDR2 SVGAGI. The CDR3 is 15 amino acids. Trimming took off 2 bases at V and 2 bases at J, with 9 bases between the two ends. CDR3: CASSYGQGNTGELFF. The CDR3 nucleotides read TGTGCCAGCAGTTACGGGCAGGGAAACACCGGGGAGCTGTTTTTT.

This clone has just one count. V is TRBV5-1 and J is TRBJ2-7, with D hard to call. V lost 4 bases and J lost 1, with 15 bases in between. The CDR3 covers 15 residues. CDR1 is SGHRS and CDR2 is YFSETQ in the germline V gene. In DNA form, the CDR3 reads TGCGCCAGCAGCGTGGGCGCAGGTGGTTCCTACGAGCAGTACTTC. It encodes CASSVGAGGSYEQYF. Full variable domain (remainder filled in from reference TRBV5-1 and TRBJ2-7): KAGVTQTPRYLIKTRGQQVTLSCSPISGHRSVSWYQQTPGQGLQFLFEYFSETQRNKGNFPGRFSGRQFSNSRSEMNVSTLELGDSALYLCASSVGAGGSYEQYFGPGTRLTVT.

The chain has TRBV10-1 and TRBJ2-5; possible D gene TRBD1, 6 bases. This CDR3 comprises 13 residues. The V gene's germline CDR1 is WNHNN and CDR2 SYGVQD (reference sequence). The V end lost 2 bases, the J end lost 5 bases, and 9 bases lay between the germline ends. The DNA of the CDR3 is TGCGCCAGCAGTGAGCAGGGGACGGAGACCCAGTACTTC. It yields the protein CASSEQGTETQYF.

This clone was picked up one time. The rearrangement joins TRBV9 to TRBJ2-3; 14 bases are a match to TRBD2. V shed 3 bases and J 4 bases; nucleotides not matched to a gene: 4. CDR1 is SGDLS, CDR2 YYNGEE, per germline. The CDR3 length is 16 residues. CDR3: CASSGLAGGPSDTQYF. DNA for the CDR3: TGTGCCAGCAGCGGACTAGCGGGGGGGCCCTCAGATACGCAGTATTTT.

This rearrangement joins TRBV29-1 to TRBJ2-7, with D possibly being TRBD2 (6 bases). Germline loops: CDR1 SQVTM, CDR2 ANQGSEA. Trimming stripped 5 bases from V and 1 base from J, with 12 bases between. The CDR3 covers 13 residues. The CDR3 protein is CSVSFGGSYEQYF. Written as DNA, the CDR3 is TGCAGCGTTTCCTTCGGGGGATCCTACGAGCAGTACTTC.

This chain links TRBV7-7 with TRBJ2-6; D ambiguous. This CDR3 has 15 amino acids. Germline CDR1 reads SSHAT; CDR2 reads FNYEAQ (reference sequence). CDR3 coding DNA: TGTGCTACTACCCCAGATGTTTCTGGGGCCAACGTCCTGACTTTC. Residues: CATTPDVSGANVLTF.

The CDR3 loop reads CASSWGGDSNQPQHF. As DNA, the CDR3 is TGTGCCAGCAGCTGGGGAGGGGATAGCAATCAGCCCCAGCATTTT. The genes are TRBV11-2 and TRBJ1-5; weak D call: TRBD1 (5 bases). Trimming pared 4 bases from V and 0 bases from J, leaving 10 bases between. CDR1 and CDR2 (germline): SGHAT, FQNNGV. The CDR3 loop spans 15 amino acids. The whole variable domain, filled in from reference TRBV11-2 and TRBJ1-5, reads EAGVAQSPRYKIIEKRQSVAFWCNPISGHATLYWYQQILGQGPKLLIQFQNNGVVDDSQLPKDRFSAERLKGVDSTLKIQPAKLEDSAVYLCASSWGGDSNQPQHFGDGTRLSIL.

V gene TRBV25-1 combines with J gene TRBJ1-6; 9 bases are a match to TRBD1. V was clipped by 2 bases and J by 14 bases; unmatched bases: 10. The CDR3 is made up of 15 amino acids. Germline V gene data show CDR1 as MGHDK and CDR2 as SYGVNS. The CDR3: CASSEPTGGEEALHF. The DNA for the CDR3 is TGTGCCAGCAGTGAACCGACAGGGGGGGAGGAAGCCCTCCACTTT. The full variable domain, with the rest looked up from reference TRBV25-1 and TRBJ1-6, is EADIYQTPRYLVIGTGKKITLECSQTMGHDKMYWYQQDPGMELHLIHYSYGVNSTEKGDLSSESTVSRIRTEHFPLTLESARPSHTSQYLCASSEPTGGEEALHFGNGTRLTVT.

The chain uses TRBV21-1 and TRBJ2-7; TRBD1, as called in the table, went unchecked against the DNA. TRBV21-1 is tagged as a pseudogene. The CDR3 has 17 residues. The CDR3 DNA is TGTGCCAGCAGCAAAGCGGTAAGGAGACAGGGGGACTACGAGCAGTACTTC. Translation: CASSKAVRRQGDYEQYF.

The rearrangement joins TRBV5-5 to TRBJ2-7; no reliable D call. Deletions cut 6 bases from V and 1 base from J, with 8 bases between. Germline V gene lookup returns CDR1 SGHKS and CDR2 YYEKEE (reference sequence). This CDR3 is 12 amino acids long. The CDR3 sequence: CASISLSYEQYF. The CDR3 bases are TGTGCCAGCATTAGCCTTTCCTACGAGCAGTACTTC.

V usage is TRBV2 and J usage is TRBJ2-7; 12 bases map to TRBD2. After removal of 6 bases from V and 2 bases from J, the junction contained 5 bases not matched to a gene. CDR3 size: 15 residues. Germline CDR1 is SNHLY and CDR2 is FYNNEI. The CDR3, as DNA: TGTGCCAGCAGCCGACTAGCGGGAGTTACCTACGAGCAGTACTTC. Its protein is CASSRLAGVTYEQYF. The full variable domain, rest sourced from reference TRBV2 and TRBJ2-7, is EPEVTQTPSHQVTQMGQEVILRCVPISNHLYFYWYRQILGQKVEFLVSFYNNEISEKSEIFDDQFSVERPDGSNFTLKIRSTKLEDSAMYFCASSRLAGVTYEQYFGPGTRLTVT.

The J gene is TRBJ1-1, the V gene TRBV13; no clear D gene. Germline V gives CDR1 PRHDT, CDR2 FYEKMQ (reference sequence). The CDR3 runs 14 residues. Trimming took off 5 bases at V and 5 bases at J, with 15 bases between the two ends. CDR3 DNA: TGTGCCAGCAGCGCGAAGGTTGAAGGAACTGAAGCTTTCTTT. Protein sequence: CASSAKVEGTEAFF.

CDR3 amino acids: CASSPPGLPKSYEQYF. DNA for the CDR3: TGTGCCAGCAGCCCCCCGGGACTACCGAAAAGCTACGAGCAGTACTTC. The V and J genes are TRBV7-2 and TRBJ2-7; 7 bases are a match to TRBD2. V dropped 5 bases and J dropped 3; count of bases not matched to a gene: 13. The CDR3 length is 16 residues. Germline V gene sequence: CDR1 SGHTA, CDR2 FQGNSA. The full variable domain, its missing parts supplied by reference TRBV7-2 and TRBJ2-7, is GAGVSQSPSNKVTEKGKDVELRCDPISGHTALYWYRQSLGQGLEFLIYFQGNSAPDKSGLPSDRFSAERTGGSVSTLTIQRTQQEDSAVYLCASSPPGLPKSYEQYFGPGTRLTVT.

The V gene is TRBV13, the J gene TRBJ2-3; D remains unclear. In germline, CDR1 is PRHDT, CDR2 FYEKMQ (reference sequence). The germline V and J ends were trimmed by 2 bases and 3 bases, with 9 bases remaining between them. CDR3 length: 14 residues. The CDR3 sequence: CASSLRLETDTQYF. The CDR3 DNA reads as TGTGCCAGCAGCTTACGCCTAGAGACAGATACGCAGTATTTT.

The chain's CDR3 is CASSVEGSQETQYF. The DNA for the CDR3 is TGTGCCAGCAGTGTGGAGGGCTCCCAAGAGACCCAGTACTTC. The J gene is TRBJ2-5, the V gene TRBV27, with a possible D match to TRBD2 (6 bases). Trimming shortened V by 5 bases and J by 1 base, and 11 bases separated the two germline ends. This CDR3 has 14 residues. In germline, CDR1 is MNHEY, CDR2 SMNVEV (reference sequence).

The chain combines TRBV28 with TRBJ1-1; D is ambiguous. V lost 1 base, J lost 0 bases, and 9 bases lay in between. The CDR3 is 15 residues long. CDR1 and CDR2 from the germline V gene are MDHEN and SYDVKM. This CDR3 is CASSLLHEMNTEAFF. CDR3 coding DNA: TGTGCCAGCAGTTTATTACACGAAATGAACACTGAAGCTTTCTTT.

The chain has TRBV7-2 and TRBJ1-1, with D possibly being TRBD1 (5 bases). Per germline, CDR1 SGHTA and CDR2 FQGNSA. The V end lost 5 bases, the J end lost 8 bases, and 15 bases lay between the germline ends. The CDR3 extends over 13 amino acids. This CDR3 reads CASSPGTGGEAFF. The DNA for the CDR3 is TGTGCCAGCAGCCCCGGGACGGGTGGGGAAGCTTTCTTT.

The CDR3 DNA is TGCGCCAGCAGCCAAGAAACCAGGAACTACGAGCAGTACTTC. This encodes CASSQETRNYEQYF. This chain connects TRBV4-3 to TRBJ2-7; no clear D gene. CDR1 and CDR2 (germline): LGHNA, YSLEER. Trimming removed 0 bases at V and 3 bases at J, with 9 bases between. This CDR3 has 14 amino acids.

To note about this clone: The same CDR3 also results from other DNA sequences found in this sample. J is TRBJ2-7 and V is TRBV9; D is undetermined. Germline V gene lookup returns CDR1 SGDLS and CDR2 YYNGEE. The CDR3 sequence is 14 residues long. V was cut by 2 bases and J by 2 bases, with 11 bases left in between. The CDR3 bases are TGTGCCAGCAGCGTTGGACCGCCGGCCTACGAGCAGTACTTC. It specifies CASSVGPPAYEQYF.

The chain employs TRBV2 and TRBJ2-1; TRBD1 agrees at 8 bases. The CDR3 contains 20 residues. J gave up 1 base and V 3 bases, and 17 bases lay outside the gene matches. Germline loops: CDR1 SNHLY, CDR2 FYNNEI. DNA of the CDR3: TGTGCCAGCAGTGAGTCGCAGGGGGCTGGCTCATATCCTTCCTACAATGAGCAGTTCTTC. Its protein is CASSESQGAGSYPSYNEQFF.

The chain has TRBV7-8 and TRBJ1-1; 7 bases line up with TRBD1. Germline CDR1 SGHVS, CDR2 FQNEAQ. The CDR3 runs to 15 residues. The trim removed 1 base at V and 2 bases at J, leaving 4 bases unmatched. DNA of the CDR3: TGTGCCAGCAGCTTAGGGGGACAGATAAACACTGAAGCTTTCTTT. Its protein product is CASSLGGQINTEAFF.

Comment on this clone: This CDR3 is also generated by other DNA sequences in the sample. This chain joins TRBV2 and TRBJ2-7; no clear D gene. The V gene lost 4 bases and the J gene lost 3 bases, with 4 bases spanning the gap. CDR3 length: 11 amino acids. CDR1 is SNHLY and CDR2 is FYNNEI in the germline V gene. CDR3 amino acids: CASSVSYEQYF. The CDR3 DNA is TGTGCCAGCAGTGTAAGCTACGAGCAGTACTTC.

In the case of this clone: Other DNA sequences of this sample code for an identical CDR3. The J gene is TRBJ2-7, the V gene TRBV4-1, with TRBD1 matching 7 bases. V was pared by 1 base and J by 0 bases, with 6 bases of the junction left unmatched. This CDR3 is 16 amino acids long. Germline loops: CDR1 MGHRA, CDR2 YSYEKL. In DNA form, the CDR3 reads TGCGCCAGCAGCCAAGCCTCAGGGACAGCCTCCTACGAGCAGTACTTC. It codes for CASSQASGTASYEQYF.